A single sample gave rise to the 15 T cell receptor beta chains below, sequenced in a study of identifying expanded T cells in peripheral blood. Profiling relied on immunoSEQ multiplex PCR, and the TCRdb table lists in-frame clones only, not all of them. The data hold tens of thousands of clones, with more than 75% observed a single time. Source material: blood. The source of these receptors is a person aged 18-70 years in good health.

The J gene is TRBJ1-3, the V gene TRBV4-3; possibly TRBD1 for D (5 bases). Germline loops: CDR1 LGHNA, CDR2 YSLEER. Trimming removed 0 bases at V and 4 bases at J, with 16 bases between. The CDR3 spans 17 residues. The CDR3 loop is CASSQDRSRTTGNTIYF. The DNA of the CDR3 is TGCGCCAGCAGCCAAGATAGAAGCCGGACAACAGGAAACACCATATATTTT.

The rearrangement uses TRBV7-8 and TRBJ2-2; D remains ambiguous. The V gene's germline CDR1 is SGHVS and CDR2 FQNEAQ. CDR3 length: 13 amino acids. With 2 bases removed from V and 7 bases from J, the gap between germline ends came to 8 bases. CDR3 bases: TGTGCCAGCAGCTTAATTAGTGACGGGGAGCTGTTTTTT. This encodes CASSLISDGELFF.

The chain carries TRBV6-6 and TRBJ2-5, with D perhaps given as TRBD1 or TRBD2 (5 bases each). The CDR3 covers 14 residues. The germline CDR1 and CDR2 sequences are MNHNY and SVGAGI (reference sequence). Trimming took 5 bases from V and 5 from J, leaving 15 bases between them. CDR3 coding DNA: TGTGCCAGCAGTCCCACCTGGGGCGGGGAGACCCAGTACTTC. Amino acids: CASSPTWGGETQYF.

This chain uses TRBV6-5 with TRBJ2-7; 9 positions match TRBD1. The J segment lost 7 bases and the V segment lost 0 bases, leaving 10 bases of the junction unmatched. CDR1 and CDR2 (germline): MNHEY, SVGAGI. CDR3 length: 16 amino acids. CDR3 in DNA: TGTGCCAGCAGTTACTCGAGGCGGGACAGGGTTAATGAGCAGTACTTC. Encoded protein: CASSYSRRDRVNEQYF.

The rearrangement uses TRBV28 and TRBJ2-7; tentative D call: TRBD1 (6 bases). Germline V gene lookup returns CDR1 MDHEN and CDR2 SYDVKM. Trimming removed 2 bases at V and 3 bases at J, with 11 bases between. The CDR3 has 14 residues. This CDR3 reads CASSLGGAIYEQYF. The CDR3 nucleotides are TGTGCCAGCAGTTTAGGGGGCGCAATCTACGAGCAGTACTTC.

This chain links TRBV7-2 with TRBJ2-3, with 9 bases that match TRBD2. Unmatched junction bases numbered 10, after V lost 4 bases and J lost 2 bases. CDR1 SGHTA and CDR2 FQGNSA come from the germline V gene. The CDR3 has 17 residues. The CDR3 reads CASSSTLAGTYTDTQYF. The CDR3, as DNA: TGTGCCAGCAGCTCGACCCTAGCGGGGACGTACACAGATACGCAGTATTTT.

The V gene is TRBV10-3, the J gene TRBJ2-7, with 10 bases lining up with TRBD1. V dropped 8 bases and J dropped 6; count of bases not matched to a gene: 7. Germline V gene lookup returns CDR1 ENHRY and CDR2 SYGVKD. CDR3 length: 13 amino acids. CDR3 sequence reads: CAIDGTGAGEQYF. In DNA, the CDR3 is TGTGCCATCGACGGGACAGGGGCCGGCGAGCAGTACTTC.

V is TRBV21-1 and J is TRBJ2-3. TRBV21-1 is a pseudogene. This CDR3 is built from 14 residues. CDR3 nucleotide sequence: TGTGCCAGCAGCATAGGGTGCATACATGGTACGCAGTATTTT. It yields the protein CASSIGCIHGTQYF.

The chain couples TRBV6-4 to TRBJ2-3; D is ambiguous. CDR3 size: 13 residues. V lost 2 bases and J 0 bases, leaving 3 bases between the germline ends. CDR1 is MRHNA and CDR2 is SNTAGT in the germline V gene. CDR3 in amino acids: CASSDQSTDTQYF. DNA for the CDR3: TGTGCCAGCAGTGACCAGAGCACAGATACGCAGTATTTT.

The chain uses TRBV19 and TRBJ2-7, with 8 positions matching TRBD1. The CDR3 sequence is 14 residues long. Per the germline V gene, CDR1 is LNHDA and CDR2 is SQIVND (reference sequence). V shed 5 bases, J shed 0 bases, and the junction held 3 bases outside the gene matches. For the CDR3, the DNA is TGTGCCAGTAGTCTTACAGGGGGCTCCTACGAGCAGTACTTC. As protein: CASSLTGGSYEQYF.

The chain joins TRBV14 to TRBJ2-3; D may be TRBD2 (5 bases). Per the germline V gene, CDR1 is SGHDN and CDR2 is FVKESK. The CDR3 totals 16 residues. The V and J ends lost 3 bases and 5 bases respectively, with 18 bases between them. Here the CDR3 DNA reads TGTGCCAGCAGCCATCACGCCGCGGGCGCTGGAGATACGCAGTATTTT. Translation: CASSHHAAGAGDTQYF.

Here the CDR3 reads CASSLGGGSYNEQFF. The CDR3 region has the DNA TGTGCCAGCAGCTTAGGTGGCGGCTCCTACAATGAGCAGTTCTTC. This chain links TRBV11-3 with TRBJ2-1, with D hard to call. Trimming cost V 1 base and J 0 bases, with 7 bases left between them. This CDR3 has 15 amino acids. Per germline, CDR1 SGHNT and CDR2 YENEEA.

V gene TRBV4-1 combines with J gene TRBJ1-4, with unresolved D. V was clipped by 0 bases and J by 0 bases, with 23 bases between them. This CDR3 has 21 residues. Germline CDR1 is MGHRA and CDR2 is YSYEKL. In nucleotides, the CDR3 is TGCGCCAGCAGCCAAGAGGGAGCTCGCCGCACTAGGGTTGCAACTAATGAAAAACTGTTTTTT. Translating it yields CASSQEGARRTRVATNEKLFF.

The chain joins TRBV12-1 to TRBJ2-7; the table gives TRBD1 as D, unverified against the DNA. TRBV12-1 is reported as a pseudogene. This CDR3 is built from 14 residues. The DNA for the CDR3 is TGTGCCAGCACCCAAACACAGGGGGCCTACGAGCAGTACTTC. Protein sequence: CASTQTQGAYEQYF.

V gene TRBV7-9 combines with J gene TRBJ2-5, with TRBD1 matching over 7 bases. This CDR3 region has 15 residues. The junction had 4 bases not matched to a gene; V was cut back by 2 bases and J by 1 base. Germline values: CDR1 SEHNR, CDR2 FQNEAQ (reference sequence). The CDR3 sequence: CASSLMTGIQETQYF. CDR3 bases: TGTGCCAGCAGCTTAATGACAGGGATCCAAGAGACCCAGTACTTC.